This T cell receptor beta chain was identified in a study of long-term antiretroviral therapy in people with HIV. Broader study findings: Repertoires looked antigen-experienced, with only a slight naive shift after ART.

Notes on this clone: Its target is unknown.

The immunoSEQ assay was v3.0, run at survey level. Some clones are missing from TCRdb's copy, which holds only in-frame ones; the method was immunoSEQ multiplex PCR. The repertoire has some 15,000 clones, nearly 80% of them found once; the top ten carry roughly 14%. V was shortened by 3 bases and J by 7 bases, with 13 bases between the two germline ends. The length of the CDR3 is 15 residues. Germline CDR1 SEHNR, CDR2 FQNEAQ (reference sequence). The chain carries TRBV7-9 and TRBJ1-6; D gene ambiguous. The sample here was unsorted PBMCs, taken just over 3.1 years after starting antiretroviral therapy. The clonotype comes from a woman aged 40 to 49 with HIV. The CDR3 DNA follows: TGTGCCAGCAGCTTCTCCCGGGGAGAGAATTCACCCCTCCACTTT. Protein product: CASSFSRGENSPLHF.